This paragraph covers one T cell receptor (beta chain) sequence. These data originate in a study of shared T cell receptors in the human thymus. The protocol was immunoSEQ multiplex PCR, while the TCRdb copy is restricted to in-frame clones and leaves out a portion. Here the sample spans some 760,000 clones, 70% to 90% being singletons. Trimming left V 3 bases short and J 3 bases short, with 23 bases between. The V gene's germline CDR1 is LNHDA and CDR2 SQIVND (reference sequence). The length of the CDR3 is 18 residues. The data also belong to a second study, concerning human thymus T cells. That paper adds: Use of V and J genes seemed skewed within the thymic and blood repertoires. Highly overlapping thymic repertoires among unrelated individuals were reported in related research.

Input material: thymocytes. The receptor's source is a girl less than two years old with a congenital heart defect. The rearrangement joins TRBV19 to TRBJ1-1; D perhaps matches TRBD1 (6 bases). The CDR3 DNA sequence: TGTGCCAGTAGTATCCCGGGGACGGGACACCATAGGCACACTGAAGCTTTCTTT. Its protein product is CASSIPGTGHHRHTEAFF.